One T cell receptor (beta chain) is described in this entry. The antigen remains undetermined. The sample originates from a study of T-cell reconstitution after alpha-beta-depleted transplantation in children. Study-level findings and limits: At day 60, the high TCRbeta diversity found in some patients originated from recipient T cells and thymic progenitors that had survived.

Trimming removed 0 bases from V and 0 bases from J, with 13 bases in between. The CDR3 is 17 amino acids. Per the germline V gene, CDR1 is SGHRS and CDR2 is YFSETQ. Unique molecular identifiers were incorporated during preparation of the TCRbeta library. TCRdb reprocessed the PCR reads via MiXCR and lists one record per CDR3 protein. The sample shows 440,000 or so distinct CDR3 sequences, over 40% of them seen only once. This sequence was found in a girl aged 2-15 years with aplastic anemia, due to receive a stem cell transplant. The rearrangement uses TRBV5-1 and TRBJ2-1; D ambiguous. This specimen consisted of PBMCs, obtained before TCRalphabeta/CD19-depleted stem cell transplant. CDR3 nucleotides: TGCGCCAGCAGCTTGGTTCTGGGCGGAATCTCCTACAATGAGCAGTTCTTC. This codes for CASSLVLGGISYNEQFF.